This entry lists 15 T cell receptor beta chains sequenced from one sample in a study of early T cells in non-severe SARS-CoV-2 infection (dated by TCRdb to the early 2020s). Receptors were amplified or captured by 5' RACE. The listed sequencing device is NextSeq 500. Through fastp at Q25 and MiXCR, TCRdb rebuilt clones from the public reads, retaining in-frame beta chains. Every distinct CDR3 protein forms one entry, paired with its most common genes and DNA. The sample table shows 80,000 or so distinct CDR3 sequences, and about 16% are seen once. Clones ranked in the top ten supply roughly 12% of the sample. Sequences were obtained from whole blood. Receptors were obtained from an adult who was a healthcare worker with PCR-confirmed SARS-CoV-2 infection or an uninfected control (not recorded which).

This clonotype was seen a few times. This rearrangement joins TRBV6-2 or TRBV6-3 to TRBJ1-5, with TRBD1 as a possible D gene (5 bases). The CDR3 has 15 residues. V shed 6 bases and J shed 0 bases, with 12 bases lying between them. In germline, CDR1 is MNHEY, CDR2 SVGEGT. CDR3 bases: TGTGCCAGCAGAAAGACAGTAGGTAGCAATCAGCCCCAGCATTTT. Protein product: CASRKTVGSNQPQHF.

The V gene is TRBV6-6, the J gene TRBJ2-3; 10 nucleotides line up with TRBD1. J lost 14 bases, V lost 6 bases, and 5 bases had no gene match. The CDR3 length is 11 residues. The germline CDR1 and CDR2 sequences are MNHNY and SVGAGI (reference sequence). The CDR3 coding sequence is TGTGCCAGCAGCCCCGGGACAGGGGCGTATTTT. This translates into CASSPGTGAYF.

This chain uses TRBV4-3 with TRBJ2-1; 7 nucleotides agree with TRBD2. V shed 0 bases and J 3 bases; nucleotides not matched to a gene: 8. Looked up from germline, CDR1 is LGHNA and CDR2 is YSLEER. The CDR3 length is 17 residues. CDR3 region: CASSQDRASGHYNEQFF. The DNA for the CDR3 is TGCGCCAGCAGCCAAGATCGGGCTAGCGGACACTACAATGAGCAGTTCTTC.

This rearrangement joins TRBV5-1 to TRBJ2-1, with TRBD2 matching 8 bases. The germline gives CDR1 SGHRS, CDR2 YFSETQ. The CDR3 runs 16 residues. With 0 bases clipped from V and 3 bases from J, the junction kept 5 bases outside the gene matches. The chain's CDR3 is CASSLVTSVIYNEQFF. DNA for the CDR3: TGCGCCAGCAGCTTGGTGACTAGCGTGATCTACAATGAGCAGTTCTTC.

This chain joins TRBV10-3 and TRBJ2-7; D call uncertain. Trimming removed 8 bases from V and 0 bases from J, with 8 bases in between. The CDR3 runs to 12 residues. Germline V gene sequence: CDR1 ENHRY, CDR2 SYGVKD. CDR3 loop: CAIHDSSYEQYF. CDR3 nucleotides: TGTGCCATCCATGATTCCTCCTACGAGCAGTACTTC.

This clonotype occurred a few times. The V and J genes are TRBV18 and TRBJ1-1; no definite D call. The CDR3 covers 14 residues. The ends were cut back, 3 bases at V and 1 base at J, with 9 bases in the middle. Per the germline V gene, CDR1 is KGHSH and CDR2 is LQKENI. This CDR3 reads CASSPRAGNTEAFF. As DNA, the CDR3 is TGTGCCAGCTCACCTCGGGCAGGGAACACTGAAGCTTTCTTT.

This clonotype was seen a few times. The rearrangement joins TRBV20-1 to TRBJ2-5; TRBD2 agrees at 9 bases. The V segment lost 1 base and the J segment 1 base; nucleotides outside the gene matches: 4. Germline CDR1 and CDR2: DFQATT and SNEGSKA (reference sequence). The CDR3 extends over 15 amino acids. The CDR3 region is CSARVGGGGQETQYF. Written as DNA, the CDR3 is TGCAGTGCTAGAGTAGGCGGGGGGGGCCAAGAGACCCAGTACTTC.

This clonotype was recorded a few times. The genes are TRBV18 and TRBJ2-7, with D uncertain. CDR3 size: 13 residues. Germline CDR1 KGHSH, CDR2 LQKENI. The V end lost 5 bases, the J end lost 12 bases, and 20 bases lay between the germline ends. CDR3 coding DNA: TGTGCCAGCTCATCGACTCCACAAGTCCCTCCGTACTTC. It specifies CASSSTPQVPPYF.

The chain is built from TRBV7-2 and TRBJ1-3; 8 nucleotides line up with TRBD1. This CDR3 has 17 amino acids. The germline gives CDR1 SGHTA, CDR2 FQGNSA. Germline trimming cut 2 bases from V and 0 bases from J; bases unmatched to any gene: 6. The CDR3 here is CASSLRDRRSSGNTIYF. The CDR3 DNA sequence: TGTGCCAGCAGCTTAAGGGACAGGAGATCCTCTGGAAACACCATATATTTT. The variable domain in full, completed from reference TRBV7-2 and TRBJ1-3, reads GAGVSQSPSNKVTEKGKDVELRCDPISGHTALYWYRQSLGQGLEFLIYFQGNSAPDKSGLPSDRFSAERTGGSVSTLTIQRTQQEDSAVYLCASSLRDRRSSGNTIYFGEGSWLTVV.

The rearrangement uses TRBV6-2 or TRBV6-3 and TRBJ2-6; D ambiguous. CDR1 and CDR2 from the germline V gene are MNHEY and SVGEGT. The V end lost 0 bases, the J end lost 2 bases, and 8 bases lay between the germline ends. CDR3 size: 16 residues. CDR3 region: CASSYSSPPGANVLTF. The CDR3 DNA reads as TGTGCCAGCAGTTACTCGTCGCCGCCTGGGGCCAACGTCCTGACTTTC.

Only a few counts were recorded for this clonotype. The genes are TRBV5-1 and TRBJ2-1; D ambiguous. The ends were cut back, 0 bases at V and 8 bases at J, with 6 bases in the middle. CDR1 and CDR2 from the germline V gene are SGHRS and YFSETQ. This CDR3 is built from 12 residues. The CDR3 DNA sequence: TGCGCCAGCAGCTTGGGGCGTGATGAGCAGTTCTTC. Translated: CASSLGRDEQFF.

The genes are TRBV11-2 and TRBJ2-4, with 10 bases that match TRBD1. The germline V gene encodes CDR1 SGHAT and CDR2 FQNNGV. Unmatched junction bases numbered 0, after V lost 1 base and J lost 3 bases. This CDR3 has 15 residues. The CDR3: CASSLGTGGKNIQYF. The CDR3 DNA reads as TGTGCCAGCAGCTTAGGGACAGGGGGCAAAAACATTCAGTACTTC.

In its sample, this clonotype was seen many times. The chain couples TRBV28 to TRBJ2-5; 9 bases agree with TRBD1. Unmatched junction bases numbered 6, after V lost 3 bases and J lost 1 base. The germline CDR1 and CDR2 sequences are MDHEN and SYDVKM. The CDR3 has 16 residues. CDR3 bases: TGTGCCAGCAGTTTTAGGGACAGGGTGTCCCAAGAGACCCAGTACTTC. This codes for CASSFRDRVSQETQYF.

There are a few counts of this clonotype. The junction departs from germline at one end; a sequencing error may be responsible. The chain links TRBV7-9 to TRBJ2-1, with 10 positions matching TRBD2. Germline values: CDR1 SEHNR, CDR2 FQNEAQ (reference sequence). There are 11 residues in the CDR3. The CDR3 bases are TGTGCCAGCAGCCTAGCGGGAGTTGAGTTCTTC. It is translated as CASSLAGVEFF.

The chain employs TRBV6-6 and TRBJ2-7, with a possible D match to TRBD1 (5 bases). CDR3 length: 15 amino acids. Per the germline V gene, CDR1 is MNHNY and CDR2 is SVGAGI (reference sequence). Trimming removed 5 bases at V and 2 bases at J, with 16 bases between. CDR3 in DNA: TGTGCCAGCAGTCATCGACAGACCTTAACCTACGAGCAGTACTTC. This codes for CASSHRQTLTYEQYF.